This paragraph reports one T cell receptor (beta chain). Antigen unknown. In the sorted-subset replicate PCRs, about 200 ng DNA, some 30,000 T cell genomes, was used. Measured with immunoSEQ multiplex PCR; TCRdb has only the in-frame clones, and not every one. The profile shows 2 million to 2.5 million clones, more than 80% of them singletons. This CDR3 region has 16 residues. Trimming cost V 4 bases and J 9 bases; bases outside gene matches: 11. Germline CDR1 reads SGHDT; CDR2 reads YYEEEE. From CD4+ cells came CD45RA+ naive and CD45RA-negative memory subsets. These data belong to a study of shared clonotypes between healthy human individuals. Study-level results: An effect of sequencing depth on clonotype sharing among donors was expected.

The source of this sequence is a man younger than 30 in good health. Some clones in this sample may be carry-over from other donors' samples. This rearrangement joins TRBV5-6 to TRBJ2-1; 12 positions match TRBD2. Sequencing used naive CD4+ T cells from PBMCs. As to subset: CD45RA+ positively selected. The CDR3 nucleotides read TGTGCCAGCAGCCTACTAGGACTAGCGGGAACGGTTGAGCAGTTCTTC. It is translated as CASSLLGLAGTVEQFF.